This T cell receptor beta chain was found in a study of blood T cell repertoires in COVID-19. Enrolment of Seattle patients took place during active infection, and they were followed longitudinally. J was trimmed by 9 bases and V by 0 bases; bases with no gene match: 4. This CDR3 comprises 15 residues. The germline V gene has CDR1 LNHDA and CDR2 SQIVND (reference sequence). Repertoires were generated with immunoSEQ multiplex PCR, while TCRdb's copy carries only in-frame clones and drops some. The sample yields 390,000 or so clones, 80% to 90% seen once. The chain recombines TRBV19 with TRBJ1-6, with 8 bases aligning to TRBD1. The origin of this receptor is a young woman with COVID-19, enrolled during active disease. The sample was peripheral blood. The CDR3 here is CASSIDQGASSPLHF. The CDR3 nucleotides are TGTGCCAGTAGTATAGATCAGGGGGCCAGTTCACCCCTCCACTTT.